The source of this TCR beta chain is a study of T cells in Graves' hyperthyroidism and ophthalmopathy. TCR beta CDR3 sequences were amplified from RNA transcripts. A first-round RT-PCR of the TCR CDR3 used the HTBI primer set. MiXCR, run by TCRdb on the multiplex PCR reads, gives a single entry per CDR3 protein. The table includes 370,000 or so distinct CDR3 sequences, approximately 14% detected once. The CDR3 has 14 amino acids. The V and J ends lost 6 bases and 4 bases, in that order; junction bases with no gene match: 10. CDR1 and CDR2 (germline): DFQATT, SNEGSKA (reference sequence). This clonotype was detected ten times or more.

The receptor's source is a woman between 18 and 30 years old with Graves' hyperthyroidism that later progressed to Graves' ophthalmopathy. The material sequenced was blood. The V call is TRBV20-1, the J call TRBJ2-7, with TRBD1 identical over 9 bases. DNA for the CDR3: TGCAGTGCCCCAGGGGACAGGGCCGTTTACGAGCAGTACTTC. It yields the protein CSAPGDRAVYEQYF.